This T cell receptor beta chain emerged from a study of Ad26.COV2.S vaccination and SARS-CoV-2 variants. The CDR3 length is 13 residues. V lost 4 bases, J lost 7 bases, and 12 bases lay in between. Per germline, CDR1 SGHTA and CDR2 FQGTGA. Repertoires were generated with immunoSEQ multiplex PCR, while TCRdb's copy carries only in-frame clones and drops some. This table has more than 150,000 clones, approximately 88% appearing once. The sequence was collected from a human donor who had recovered from COVID-19. This chain links TRBV7-3 with TRBJ2-3, with D possibly TRBD2 on 5 matching bases. The sample here was peripheral blood, taken after recovery from COVID-19. The CDR3 bases are TGTGCCAGCAGCTCAGATGCGGGTTATACGCAGTATTTT. Translation: CASSSDAGYTQYF.